This record looks at one T cell receptor (beta chain) sequence and its context. The antigen is unknown. This sample is part of a study of CD8 T cells in Susac syndrome. Across the study: Active disease was present in over 5 of the sequenced Susac syndrome patients, whereas 8 or 9 of them were in remission.

RNA in amounts of about 0.5 to 1 ug was reverse transcribed with random hexamers. TCRdb re-analysed the immunoSEQ multiplex PCR reads in MiXCR, keeping a single row per CDR3 protein. The sample carries tens of thousands of distinct CDR3 sequences, approximately 95% recorded once. The CDR3 sequence is 15 residues long. V was trimmed by 1 base and J by 5 bases, leaving 11 bases between them. The germline CDR1 and CDR2 sequences are MNHEY and SMNVEV (reference sequence). The study's findings and limits: As the study acknowledged, the number of individuals who were part of its TCR sequencing and HLA analysis was relatively small.

Recently defined diagnostic criteria classed the Susac syndrome patients as definite or probable. Negative isolation yielded CD8+ and CD4+ T cells; FACS enriched TEMRA cells. The receptor was isolated from a human donor with Susac syndrome. Sequenced sample: CD8+ T cells from PBMCs. The chain has TRBV27 and TRBJ2-2; no firm D call. CDR3 region: CASSLWDPLTGELFF. The DNA of the CDR3 is TGTGCCAGCAGTTTATGGGATCCTTTGACCGGGGAGCTGTTTTTT.